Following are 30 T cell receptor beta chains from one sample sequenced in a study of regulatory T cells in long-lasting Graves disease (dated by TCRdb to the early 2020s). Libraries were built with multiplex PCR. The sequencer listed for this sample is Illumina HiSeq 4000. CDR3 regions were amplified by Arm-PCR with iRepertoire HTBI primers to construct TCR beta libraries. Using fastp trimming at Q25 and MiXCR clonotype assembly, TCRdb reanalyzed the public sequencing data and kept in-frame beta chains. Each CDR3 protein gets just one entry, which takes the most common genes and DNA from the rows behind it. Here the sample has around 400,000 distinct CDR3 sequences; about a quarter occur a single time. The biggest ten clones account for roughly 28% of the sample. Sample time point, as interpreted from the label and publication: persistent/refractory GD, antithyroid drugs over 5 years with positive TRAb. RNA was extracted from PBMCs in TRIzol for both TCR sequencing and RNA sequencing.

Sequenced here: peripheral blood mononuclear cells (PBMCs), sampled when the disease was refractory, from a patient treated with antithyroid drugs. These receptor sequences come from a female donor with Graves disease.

CDR3 protein: CASTRTGTGVFEQYF. The CDR3 region has the DNA TGTGCCAGCACCAGGACCGGGACAGGGGTGTTCGAGCAGTACTTC. The chain combines TRBV12-3 or TRBV12-4 with TRBJ2-7, with 10 nucleotides matching TRBD1. Unmatched junction bases numbered 12, after V lost 7 bases and J lost 6 bases. The CDR3 sequence is 15 residues long.

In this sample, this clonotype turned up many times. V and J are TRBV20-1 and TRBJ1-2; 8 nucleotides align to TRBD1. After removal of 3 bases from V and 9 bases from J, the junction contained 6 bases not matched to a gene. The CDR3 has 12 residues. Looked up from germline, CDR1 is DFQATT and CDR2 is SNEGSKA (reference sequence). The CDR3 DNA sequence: TGCAGTGCTAGGACAGGGGAGAATCGCTACACCTTC. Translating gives CSARTGENRYTF.

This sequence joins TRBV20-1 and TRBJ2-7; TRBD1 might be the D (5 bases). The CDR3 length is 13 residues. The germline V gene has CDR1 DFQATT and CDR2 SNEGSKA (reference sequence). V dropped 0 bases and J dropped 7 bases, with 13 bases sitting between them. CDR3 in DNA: TGCAGTGCTAGAGAGGACATTCTTGGGGAGCAGTACTTC. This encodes CSAREDILGEQYF.

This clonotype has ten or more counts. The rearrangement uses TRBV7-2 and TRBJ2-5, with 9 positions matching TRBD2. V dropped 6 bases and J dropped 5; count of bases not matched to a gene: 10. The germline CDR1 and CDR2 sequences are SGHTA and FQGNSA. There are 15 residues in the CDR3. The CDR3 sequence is CASSRNSGSPETQYF. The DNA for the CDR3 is TGTGCCAGCAGTCGGAATAGCGGGAGTCCGGAGACCCAGTACTTC.

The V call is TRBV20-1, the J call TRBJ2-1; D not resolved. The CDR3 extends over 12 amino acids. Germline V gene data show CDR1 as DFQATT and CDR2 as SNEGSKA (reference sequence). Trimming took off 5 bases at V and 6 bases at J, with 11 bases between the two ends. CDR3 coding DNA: TGCAGTGCTTCCGTCATAGCCAATGAGCAGTTCTTC. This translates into CSASVIANEQFF.

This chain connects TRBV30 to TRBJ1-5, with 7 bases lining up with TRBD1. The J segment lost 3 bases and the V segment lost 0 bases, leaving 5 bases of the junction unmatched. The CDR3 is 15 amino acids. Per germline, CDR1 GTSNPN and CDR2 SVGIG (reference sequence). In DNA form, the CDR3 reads TGTGCCTGGAGTGTACCGGGGACAGTCAATCAGCCCCAGCATTTT. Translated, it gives CAWSVPGTVNQPQHF.

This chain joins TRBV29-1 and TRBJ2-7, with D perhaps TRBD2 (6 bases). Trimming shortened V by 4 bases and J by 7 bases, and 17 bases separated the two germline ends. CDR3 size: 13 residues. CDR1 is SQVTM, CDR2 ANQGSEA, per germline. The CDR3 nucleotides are TGCAGCGTTGCTGGGAGGTTCTCGGGAGAGCAGTACTTC. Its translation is CSVAGRFSGEQYF.

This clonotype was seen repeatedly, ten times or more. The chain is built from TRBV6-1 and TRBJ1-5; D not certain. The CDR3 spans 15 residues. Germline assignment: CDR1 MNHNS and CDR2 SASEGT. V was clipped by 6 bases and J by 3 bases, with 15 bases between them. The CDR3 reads CASRGGSGVNQPQHF. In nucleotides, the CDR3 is TGTGCCAGCAGGGGCGGCAGCGGGGTCAATCAGCCCCAGCATTTT.

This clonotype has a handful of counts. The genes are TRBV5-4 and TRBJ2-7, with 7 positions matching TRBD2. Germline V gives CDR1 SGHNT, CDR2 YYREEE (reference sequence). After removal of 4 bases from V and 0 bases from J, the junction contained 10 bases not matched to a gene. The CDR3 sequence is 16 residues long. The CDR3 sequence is CASSPRGGASSYEQYF. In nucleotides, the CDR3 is TGTGCCAGCAGCCCGCGGGGAGGGGCCAGCTCCTACGAGCAGTACTTC.

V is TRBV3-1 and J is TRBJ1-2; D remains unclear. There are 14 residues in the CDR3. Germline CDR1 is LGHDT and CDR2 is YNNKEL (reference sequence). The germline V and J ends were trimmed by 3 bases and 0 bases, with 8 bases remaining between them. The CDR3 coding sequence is TGTGCCAGCAGCCAGGCGCGAGCTAACTATGGCTACACCTTC. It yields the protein CASSQARANYGYTF.

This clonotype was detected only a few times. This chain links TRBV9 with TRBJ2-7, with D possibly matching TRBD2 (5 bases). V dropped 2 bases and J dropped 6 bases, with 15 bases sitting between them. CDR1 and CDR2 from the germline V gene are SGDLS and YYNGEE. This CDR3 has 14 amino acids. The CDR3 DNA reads TGTGCCAGCAGCGTCGGAGCCTCGGGGATCGAGCAGTACTTC. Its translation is CASSVGASGIEQYF.

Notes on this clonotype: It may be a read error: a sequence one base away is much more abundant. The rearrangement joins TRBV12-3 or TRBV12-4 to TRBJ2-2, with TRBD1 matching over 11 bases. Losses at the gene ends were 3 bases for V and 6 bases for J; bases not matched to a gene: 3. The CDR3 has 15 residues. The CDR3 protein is CASSLDRGHAGELFF. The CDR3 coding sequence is TGTGCCAGCAGTTTGGACAGGGGGCATGCCGGGGAGCTGTTTTTT.

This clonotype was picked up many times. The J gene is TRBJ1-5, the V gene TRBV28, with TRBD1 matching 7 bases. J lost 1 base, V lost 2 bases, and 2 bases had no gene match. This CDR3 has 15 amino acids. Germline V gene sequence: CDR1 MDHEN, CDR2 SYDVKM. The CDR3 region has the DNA TGTGCCAGCAGTTTAACCAGGGGGAGCAATCAGCCCCAGCATTTT. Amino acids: CASSLTRGSNQPQHF.

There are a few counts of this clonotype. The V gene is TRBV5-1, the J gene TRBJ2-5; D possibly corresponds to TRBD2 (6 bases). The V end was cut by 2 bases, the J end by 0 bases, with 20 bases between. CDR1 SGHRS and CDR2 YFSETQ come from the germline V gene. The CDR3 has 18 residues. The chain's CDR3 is CASSFGLLAIGHQETQYF. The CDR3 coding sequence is TGCGCCAGCAGCTTTGGGCTTCTAGCGATCGGTCACCAAGAGACCCAGTACTTC.

CDR3 amino acids: CSDREETQYF. The CDR3 bases are TGCAGCGACAGGGAGGAGACCCAGTACTTC. This sequence joins TRBV29-1 and TRBJ2-5; possibly TRBD1 for D (6 bases). V dropped 7 bases and J dropped 5 bases, with 8 bases sitting between them. Germline values: CDR1 SQVTM, CDR2 ANQGSEA. CDR3 length: 10 amino acids.

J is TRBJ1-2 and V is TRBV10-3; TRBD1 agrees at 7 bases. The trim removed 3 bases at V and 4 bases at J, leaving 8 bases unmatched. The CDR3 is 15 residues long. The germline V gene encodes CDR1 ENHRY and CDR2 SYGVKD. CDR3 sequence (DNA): TGTGCCATCAGTGACCCCAGGGGGGCGGGCTATGGCTACACCTTC. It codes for CAISDPRGAGYGYTF.

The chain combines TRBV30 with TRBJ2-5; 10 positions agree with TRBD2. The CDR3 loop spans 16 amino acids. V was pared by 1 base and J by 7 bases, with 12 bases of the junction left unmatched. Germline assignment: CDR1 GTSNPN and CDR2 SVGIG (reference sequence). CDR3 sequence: CAWSGWRLAGEGTQYF. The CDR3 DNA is TGTGCCTGGAGTGGGTGGCGTCTAGCGGGAGAAGGGACCCAGTACTTC.

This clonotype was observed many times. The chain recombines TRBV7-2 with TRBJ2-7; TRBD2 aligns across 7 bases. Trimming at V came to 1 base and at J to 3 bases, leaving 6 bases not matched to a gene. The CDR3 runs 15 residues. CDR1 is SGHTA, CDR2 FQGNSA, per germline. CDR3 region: CASSLGAGVVYEQYF. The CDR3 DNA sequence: TGTGCCAGCAGCTTAGGCGCGGGAGTGGTCTACGAGCAGTACTTC.

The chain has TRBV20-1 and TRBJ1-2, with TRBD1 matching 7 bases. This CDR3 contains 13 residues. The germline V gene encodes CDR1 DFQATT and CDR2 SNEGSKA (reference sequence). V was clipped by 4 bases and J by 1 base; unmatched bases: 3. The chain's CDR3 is CSATRQGNYGYTF. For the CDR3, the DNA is TGCAGTGCTACTCGACAGGGTAACTATGGCTACACCTTC.

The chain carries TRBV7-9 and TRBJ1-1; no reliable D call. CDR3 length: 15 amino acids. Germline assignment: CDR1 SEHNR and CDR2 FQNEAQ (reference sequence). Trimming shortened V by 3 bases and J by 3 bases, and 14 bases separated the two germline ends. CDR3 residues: CASSLFKGRDTEAFF. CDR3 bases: TGTGCCAGCAGCTTGTTTAAGGGAAGGGACACTGAAGCTTTCTTT.

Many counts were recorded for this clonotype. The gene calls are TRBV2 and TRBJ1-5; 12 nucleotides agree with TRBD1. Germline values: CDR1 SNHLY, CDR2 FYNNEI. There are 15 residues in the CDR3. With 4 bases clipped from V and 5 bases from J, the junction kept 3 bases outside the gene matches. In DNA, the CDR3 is TGTGCCAGCAGTGGGGACAGGGGGCAGTATCAGCCCCAGCATTTT. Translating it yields CASSGDRGQYQPQHF.

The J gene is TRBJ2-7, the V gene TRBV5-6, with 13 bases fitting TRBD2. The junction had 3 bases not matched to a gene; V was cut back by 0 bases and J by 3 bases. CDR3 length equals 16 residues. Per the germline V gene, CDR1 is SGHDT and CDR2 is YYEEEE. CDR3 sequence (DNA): TGTGCCAGCAGCTTGGGTTGGACTAGCGGGAGCTACGAGCAGTACTTC. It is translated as CASSLGWTSGSYEQYF.

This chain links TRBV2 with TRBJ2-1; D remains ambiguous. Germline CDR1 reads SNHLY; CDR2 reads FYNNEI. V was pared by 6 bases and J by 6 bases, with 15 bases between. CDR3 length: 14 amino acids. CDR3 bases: TGTGCCAGCAGGGCTCCCTTTGGCGGCAATGAGCAGTTCTTC. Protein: CASRAPFGGNEQFF.

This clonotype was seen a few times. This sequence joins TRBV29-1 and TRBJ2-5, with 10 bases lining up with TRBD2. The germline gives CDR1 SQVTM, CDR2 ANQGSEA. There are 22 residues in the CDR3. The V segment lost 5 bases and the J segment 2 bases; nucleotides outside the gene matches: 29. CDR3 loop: CSVLELIGVSDRNSGGQETQYF. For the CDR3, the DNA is TGCAGCGTTTTAGAGTTAATCGGCGTCTCCGACCGAAATAGCGGGGGGCAAGAGACCCAGTACTTC.

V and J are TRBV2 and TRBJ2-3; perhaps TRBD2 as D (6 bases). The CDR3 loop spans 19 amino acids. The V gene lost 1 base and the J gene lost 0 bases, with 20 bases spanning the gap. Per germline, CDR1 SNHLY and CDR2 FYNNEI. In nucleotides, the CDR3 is TGTGCCAGCAGTGAAGTCCTACCCGGCCTAGCGAGCAGCACAGATACGCAGTATTTT. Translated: CASSEVLPGLASSTDTQYF.

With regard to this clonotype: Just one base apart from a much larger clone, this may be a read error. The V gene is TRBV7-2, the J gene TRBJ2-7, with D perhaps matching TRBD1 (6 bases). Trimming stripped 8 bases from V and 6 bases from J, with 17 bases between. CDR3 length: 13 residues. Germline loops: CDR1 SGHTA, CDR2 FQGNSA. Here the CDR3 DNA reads TGTGCCAGCGCCCCACAGGGAGTGGGCGAGCAGTACTTC. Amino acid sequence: CASAPQGVGEQYF.

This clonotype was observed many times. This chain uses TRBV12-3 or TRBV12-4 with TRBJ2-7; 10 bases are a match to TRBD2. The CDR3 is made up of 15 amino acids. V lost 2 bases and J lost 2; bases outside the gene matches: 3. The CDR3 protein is CASSLQAGGPYEQYF. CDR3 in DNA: TGTGCCAGCAGTTTACAAGCGGGAGGGCCCTACGAGCAGTACTTC.

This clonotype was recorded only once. The CDR3 DNA sequence: TGTGCCAGCAGCCTGCCCTTACGGGAGGGATTGTACGAGCAGTACTTC. Translating gives CASSLPLREGLYEQYF. The rearrangement joins TRBV7-2 to TRBJ2-7; 8 positions match TRBD2. The junction had 13 bases not matched to a gene; V was cut back by 5 bases and J by 4 bases. The CDR3 length is 16 residues. Per germline, CDR1 SGHTA and CDR2 FQGNSA.

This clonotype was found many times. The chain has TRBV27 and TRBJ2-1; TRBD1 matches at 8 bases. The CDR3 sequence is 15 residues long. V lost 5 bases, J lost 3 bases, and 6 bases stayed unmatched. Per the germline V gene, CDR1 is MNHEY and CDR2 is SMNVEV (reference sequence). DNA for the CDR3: TGTGCCAGCAGTCTTGACAGGGGCATCTACAATGAGCAGTTCTTC. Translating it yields CASSLDRGIYNEQFF.

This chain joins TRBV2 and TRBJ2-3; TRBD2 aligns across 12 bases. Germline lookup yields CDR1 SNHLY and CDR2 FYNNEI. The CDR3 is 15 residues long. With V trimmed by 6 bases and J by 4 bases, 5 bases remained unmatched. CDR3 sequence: CASRKTSGSADTQYF. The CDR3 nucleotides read TGTGCCAGCAGGAAGACTAGCGGGAGTGCAGATACGCAGTATTTT.